This TCR beta chain was recorded in a study of blood T cell repertoires in COVID-19. About the research overall: Sites in the United States, Italy and Spain provided acute and convalescent COVID-19 samples. The analysed material was cDNA or gDNA that came from T cells, B-cell-depleted T cells, or PBMCs.

Germline-derived CDR1 and CDR2 are SGHRS and YFSETQ. V was clipped by 0 bases and J by 9 bases; unmatched bases: 6. CDR3 size: 16 residues. Per the authors' pipeline: Researchers report that nucleated cell counts were estimated from reference gene primer amplification. Libraries were prepared by immunoSEQ multiplex PCR; TCRdb keeps only in-frame clonotypes and omits some of them. V and J calls and clone size are those listed in that table; D and trimming were worked out from the DNA. The table records under 300,000 clones, approximately 80% of them present only once. This clonotype was sampled from a woman aged 80 or over with acute or convalescent COVID-19. The source material was peripheral blood. This chain joins TRBV5-1 and TRBJ1-6; TRBD1 matches 10 bases. CDR3 residues: CASSLGQGATSSPLHF. Here the CDR3 DNA reads TGCGCCAGCAGCTTGGGACAGGGGGCAACAAGTTCACCCCTCCACTTT.